Following are 13 T cell receptor beta chains from one sample sequenced in a study of human T cells and chemical hapten exposure. Time point defined: pre-sensitization, week 0. Treatment defined: therapeutic diphenylcyclopropenone sensitization with weekly scalp DPC. TCRdb ran MiXCR on the RACE reads and lists one entry per CDR3 protein. The sample has about 120,000 distinct CDR3 sequences, less than 15% seen once. The material was whole blood, obtained in connection with sensitization to the hapten diphenylcyclopropenone (DPC). All receptors come from a woman under 30 with alopecia areata. Some clones in this sample may be carry-over from other donors' samples.

The chain carries TRBV27 and TRBJ1-5; the match to TRBD1 covers 7 bases. The V segment lost 6 bases and the J segment 0 bases; nucleotides outside the gene matches: 5. Looked up from germline, CDR1 is MNHEY and CDR2 is SMNVEV (reference sequence). CDR3 length equals 15 residues. The CDR3 loop reads CASSDRVSSNQPQHF. In nucleotides, the CDR3 is TGTGCCAGCAGCGACAGGGTTAGTAGCAATCAGCCCCAGCATTTT.

Written as DNA, the CDR3 is TGTGCCAGTTTGACAGCCACCTGGAACACTGAAGCTTTCTTT. This codes for CASLTATWNTEAFF. The chain has TRBV2 and TRBJ1-1, with D possibly matching TRBD1 (5 bases). The germline V gene has CDR1 SNHLY and CDR2 FYNNEI. V lost 9 bases, J lost 1 base, and 15 bases lay in between. This CDR3 contains 14 residues.

The V call is TRBV7-3, the J call TRBJ2-5; D not certain. Germline V gene lookup returns CDR1 SGHTA and CDR2 FQGTGA. V lost 2 bases and J lost 4, with 14 bases in between. The CDR3 length is 15 residues. CDR3 nucleotides: TGTGCCAGCAGCTTATCGTCTTCAACCTCAGAGACCCAGTACTTC. Its translation is CASSLSSSTSETQYF. Combining the CDR3 with reference TRBV7-3 and TRBJ2-5 gives the whole variable domain GAGVSQTPSNKVTEKGKYVELRCDPISGHTALYWYRQSLGQGPEFLIYFQGTGAADDSGLPNDRFFAVRPEGSVSTLKIQRTERGDSAVYLCASSLSSSTSETQYFGPGTRLLVL.

The chain couples TRBV4-3 to TRBJ2-1; D is possibly TRBD2 (6 bases). This CDR3 region has 15 residues. Deletions cut 2 bases from V and 5 bases from J, with 13 bases between. CDR1 and CDR2 (germline): LGHNA, YSLEER. The DNA for the CDR3 is TGCGCCAGCAGCCAAAGCGGGCTACCAGACAATGAGCAGTTCTTC. Its protein is CASSQSGLPDNEQFF.

The CDR3 is CASNLRGQGPSNTGELFF. The DNA for the CDR3 is TGTGCCAGCAACCTCCGGGGACAGGGGCCTTCGAACACCGGGGAGCTGTTTTTT. The rearrangement joins TRBV11-2 to TRBJ2-2; 10 bases are shared with TRBD1. This CDR3 has 18 amino acids. CDR1 is SGHAT and CDR2 is FQNNGV in the germline V gene. V dropped 7 bases and J dropped 0; count of bases not matched to a gene: 11.

This clonotype was counted between two and nine times. The chain has TRBV4-2 and TRBJ1-2; no reliable D call. Trimming shortened V by 3 bases and J by 0 bases, and 8 bases separated the two germline ends. The CDR3 sequence is 14 residues long. Germline assignment: CDR1 LGHNA and CDR2 YNFKEQ. CDR3 nucleotide sequence: TGTGCCAGCAGCCAGGATACACCTAACTATGGCTACACCTTC. This gives the protein CASSQDTPNYGYTF.

The table lists this clonotype with many counts. The rearrangement uses TRBV6-1 and TRBJ1-4; maybe TRBD1 (5 bases). CDR1 and CDR2 (germline): MNHNS, SASEGT. Trimming removed 6 bases at V and 8 bases at J, with 16 bases between. This CDR3 is built from 14 residues. The chain's CDR3 is CASSSGTGVEKLFF. The CDR3 DNA reads TGTGCCAGCAGCTCCGGGACGGGGGTGGAAAAACTGTTTTTT.

This clonotype came up once. The chain recombines TRBV2 with TRBJ2-1; D may be TRBD1 (6 bases). V was pared by 2 bases and J by 8 bases, with 10 bases between. Germline V gives CDR1 SNHLY, CDR2 FYNNEI. CDR3 length: 13 residues. The CDR3 nucleotides are TGTGCCAGCAGTGAATGGACAGCCGATGAGCAGTTCTTC. Amino acids: CASSEWTADEQFF.

This clonotype came up many times. The rearrangement links TRBV5-4 to TRBJ1-6; no firm D call. This CDR3 is 15 amino acids long. CDR1 is SGHNT and CDR2 is YYREEE in the germline V gene (reference sequence). V dropped 0 bases and J dropped 8 bases, with 12 bases sitting between them. CDR3 amino acids: CASSLVGRKDSPLHF. As DNA, the CDR3 is TGTGCCAGCAGCTTGGTGGGTAGAAAGGATTCACCCCTCCACTTT.

This clonotype was found once. The V call is TRBV7-9, the J call TRBJ2-2; D not resolved. There are 18 residues in the CDR3. Looked up from germline, CDR1 is SEHNR and CDR2 is FQNEAQ (reference sequence). Trimming stripped 0 bases from V and 0 bases from J, with 14 bases between. The CDR3: CASSLAPFVESNTGELFF. The CDR3 DNA reads TGTGCCAGCAGCTTAGCGCCCTTTGTGGAATCGAACACCGGGGAGCTGTTTTTT.

This clonotype has at least ten counts. The chain has TRBV30 and TRBJ1-2, with D uncertain. The germline V gene has CDR1 GTSNPN and CDR2 SVGIG (reference sequence). This CDR3 comprises 14 residues. Trimming removed 0 bases at V and 6 bases at J, with 14 bases between. The chain's CDR3 is CAWSVLQGSHGYTF. DNA of the CDR3: TGTGCCTGGAGTGTACTTCAAGGGTCTCATGGCTACACCTTC.

This clonotype was seen a few times. V gene TRBV18 combines with J gene TRBJ2-6; D not certain. V lost 4 bases and J lost 4, with 11 bases in between. Germline lookup yields CDR1 KGHSH and CDR2 LQKENI. The CDR3 consists of 15 residues. The CDR3 DNA sequence: TGTGCCAGCTCACTCACAGTAATCGGGGCCAACGTCCTGACTTTC. Translation gives CASSLTVIGANVLTF.

Only a few counts were recorded for this clonotype. V usage is TRBV18 and J usage is TRBJ1-4; 8 bases map to TRBD1. The CDR3 extends over 14 amino acids. V was pared by 5 bases and J by 8 bases, with 7 bases of the junction left unmatched. Germline V CDR1 and CDR2: KGHSH, LQKENI. This CDR3 is CASSLDRVSEKLFF. In DNA, the CDR3 is TGTGCCAGCTCATTGGACAGGGTGTCGGAAAAACTGTTTTTT. Complete variable domain (other parts from reference TRBV18 and TRBJ1-4): NAGVMQNPRHLVRRRGQEARLRCSPMKGHSHVYWYRQLPEEGLKFMVYLQKENIIDESGMPKERFSAEFPKEGPSILRIQQVVRGDSAAYFCASSLDRVSEKLFFGSGTQLSVL.